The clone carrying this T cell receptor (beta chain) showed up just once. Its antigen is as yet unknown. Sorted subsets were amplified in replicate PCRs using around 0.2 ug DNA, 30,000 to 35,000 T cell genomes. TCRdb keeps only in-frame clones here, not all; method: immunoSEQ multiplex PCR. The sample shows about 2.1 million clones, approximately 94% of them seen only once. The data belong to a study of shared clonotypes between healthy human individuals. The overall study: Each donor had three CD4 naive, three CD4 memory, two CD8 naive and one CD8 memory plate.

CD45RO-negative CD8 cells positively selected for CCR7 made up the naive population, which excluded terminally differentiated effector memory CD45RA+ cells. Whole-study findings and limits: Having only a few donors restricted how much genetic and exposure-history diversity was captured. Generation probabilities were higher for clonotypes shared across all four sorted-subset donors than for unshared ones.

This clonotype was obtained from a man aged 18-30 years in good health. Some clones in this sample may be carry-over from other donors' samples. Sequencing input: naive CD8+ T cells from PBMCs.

The CDR3 coding sequence is TGTGCCAGCAGTTACGATAGCGGAGACTACGAGCAGTACTTC. Protein sequence: CASSYDSGDYEQYF. This sequence joins TRBV6-5 and TRBJ2-7, with a possible D match to TRBD2 (6 bases). V gave up 2 bases and J gave up 3 bases, with 11 bases separating them. Germline CDR1 is MNHEY and CDR2 is SVGAGI. The CDR3 runs 14 residues.